The clone carrying this T cell receptor beta chain came up many times. Its target is unknown. This entry belongs to a study of T cells after yellow fever vaccination. Conversion of TCR transcripts into cDNA relied on 5'RACE template switching, which added a universal primer site and UMIs. One entry per CDR3 protein, called by TCRdb with MiXCR from the 5' RACE reads. This repertoire shows a few hundred thousand distinct CDR3 sequences, about 4% found once; its top ten account for 20% to 25%. The germline CDR1 and CDR2 sequences are SGDLS and YYNGEE. V shed 0 bases and J shed 2 bases, with 9 bases lying between them. This CDR3 region has 14 residues. Study-level points and caveats: Weaker, the secondary response had a peak occurring faster, on day 5 versus 15. Clonotypes found in both CD4 and CD8 compartments made up a small share.

The sequencing here drew on PBMCs, taken 5 days after the yellow fever booster vaccination. The TCR was taken from a man between 18 and 29 years old who received the YFV17D yellow fever vaccine. The rearrangement links TRBV9 to TRBJ2-7; D remains unclear. In DNA, the CDR3 is TGTGCCAGCAGCGTAGGGTTTGGCGCCTACGAGCAGTACTTC. Protein: CASSVGFGAYEQYF.